Following are 13 T cell receptor beta chains from one sample sequenced in a study of shared clonotypes between healthy human individuals. Positive CCR7 selection of CD45RO-negative cells yielded the naive CD8 cells, and terminally differentiated effector memory CD45RA+ cells were excluded. Data came from immunoSEQ multiplex PCR; TCRdb stores just in-frame clones and leaves some out. The table records roughly 2,000,000 clones, about 95% of them present only once. Sequencing was performed on naive CD8+ T cells sorted from blood. The receptors shown here come from a young man in good health.

The rearrangement links TRBV6-1 to TRBJ1-2; D gene ambiguous. V was trimmed by 2 bases and J by 5 bases, leaving 18 bases between them. CDR3 length equals 16 residues. CDR1 is MNHNS, CDR2 SASEGT, per germline. The CDR3 is CASSEPLTLPSYGYTF. CDR3 nucleotides: TGTGCCAGCAGTGAACCTCTGACGCTGCCCTCTTATGGCTACACCTTC.

The chain uses TRBV29-1 and TRBJ1-2; 7 nucleotides align to TRBD1. The length of the CDR3 is 13 residues. Germline CDR1 reads SQVTM; CDR2 reads ANQGSEA. Losses at the gene ends were 0 bases for V and 7 bases for J; bases not matched to a gene: 5. CDR3 nucleotides: TGCAGCGTTGAAGAACGGCAGGGGGGTGGCTACACCTTC. Its protein is CSVEERQGGGYTF. The variable domain in full, completed from reference TRBV29-1 and TRBJ1-2, reads SAVISQKPSRDICQRGTSLTIQCQVDSQVTMMFWYRQQPGQSLTLIATANQGSEATYESGFVIDKFPISRPNLTFSTLTVSNMSPEDSSIYLCSVEERQGGGYTFGSGTRLTVV.

The V and J genes are TRBV7-2 and TRBJ2-3, with D uncertain. CDR1 is SGHTA, CDR2 FQGNSA, per germline. The CDR3 has 15 amino acids. Between the trimmed V and J ends, which lost 1 base and 0 bases, there was a span of 8 bases. CDR3 coding DNA: TGTGCCAGCAGCTTAGTAGTTACTAGCACAGATACGCAGTATTTT. The encoded protein is CASSLVVTSTDTQYF.

This chain uses TRBV4-1 with TRBJ2-7; 11 nucleotides agree with TRBD1. From germline, CDR1 is MGHRA and CDR2 YSYEKL. V was clipped by 1 base and J by 1 base; unmatched bases: 6. The CDR3 contains 17 residues. The CDR3 loop is CASSQGTGGLGSYEQYF. The CDR3 DNA reads TGCGCCAGCAGCCAAGGGACAGGGGGCCTTGGGTCCTACGAGCAGTACTTC.

This chain connects TRBV27 to TRBJ2-2; tentatively, D is TRBD1 or TRBD2 (5 bases each). The CDR3 extends over 15 amino acids. The V gene lost 7 bases and the J gene lost 6 bases, with 18 bases spanning the gap. CDR1 is MNHEY and CDR2 is SMNVEV in the germline V gene (reference sequence). The CDR3 region has the DNA TGTGCCAGCAAAATCTTCAAGGGACCACCCGGGGAGCTGTTTTTT. Amino acid sequence: CASKIFKGPPGELFF.

The chain recombines TRBV5-6 with TRBJ1-4; D gene ambiguous. The germline V gene encodes CDR1 SGHDT and CDR2 YYEEEE. The CDR3 is made up of 15 amino acids. Trimming shortened V by 3 bases and J by 5 bases, and 14 bases separated the two germline ends. DNA of the CDR3: TGTGCCAGCAGCTGGGCGTCGGGGATAAATGAAAAACTGTTTTTT. Translation gives CASSWASGINEKLFF.

The chain links TRBV5-1 to TRBJ2-1, with 11 bases identical to TRBD2. V gave up 3 bases and J gave up 10 bases; unmatched junction bases: 6. Germline lookup yields CDR1 SGHRS and CDR2 YFSETQ. The CDR3 runs 14 residues. The DNA of the CDR3 is TGCGCCAGCAGCTCCCCTAGCGGGAGGTACGAGCAGTTCTTC. It translates to CASSSPSGRYEQFF.

The chain combines TRBV11-2 with TRBJ2-7; 7 bases line up with TRBD2. Trimming removed 5 bases from V and 3 bases from J; junction bases left unmatched: 7. CDR3 length equals 14 residues. Germline V gives CDR1 SGHAT, CDR2 FQNNGV. The CDR3 DNA sequence: TGTGCCAGCAGCCCCGGGACTACCTACTACGAGCAGTACTTC. It is translated as CASSPGTTYYEQYF.

The count of this clone is one. This chain links TRBV4-1 with TRBJ2-7, with D hard to call. V shed 4 bases and J shed 0 bases, with 13 bases lying between them. The germline CDR1 and CDR2 sequences are MGHRA and YSYEKL. This CDR3 is built from 15 residues. The CDR3 reads CASSPLLGSSYEQYF. CDR3 bases: TGCGCCAGCAGCCCACTTCTCGGTAGCTCCTACGAGCAGTACTTC.

Turning to this clone: This CDR3 is also generated by other DNA sequences in the sample. The rearrangement uses TRBV6-1 and TRBJ2-7, with D perhaps matching TRBD2 (6 bases). The CDR3 totals 10 residues. V dropped 6 bases and J dropped 7 bases, with 7 bases sitting between them. Germline V gives CDR1 MNHNS, CDR2 SASEGT. CDR3 DNA: TGTGCCAGCAGCCGGGGGGAGCAGTACTTC. It encodes CASSRGEQYF.

The chain carries TRBV6-5 and TRBJ2-5; 9 nucleotides agree with TRBD2. This CDR3 has 14 residues. Germline V gene sequence: CDR1 MNHEY, CDR2 SVGAGI. V lost 4 bases and J lost 1; bases outside the gene matches: 1. CDR3 sequence reads: CASSSSGVQETQYF. The DNA of the CDR3 is TGTGCCAGCAGTTCTAGCGGGGTCCAAGAGACCCAGTACTTC.

This chain uses TRBV9 with TRBJ1-1; D might be TRBD1 (5 bases). The V gene lost 4 bases and the J gene lost 1 base, with 23 bases spanning the gap. This CDR3 comprises 18 residues. Germline V gene lookup returns CDR1 SGDLS and CDR2 YYNGEE. The CDR3 loop reads CASSPRGLGGVPNTEAFF. The CDR3 DNA follows: TGTGCCAGCAGCCCGAGAGGGTTGGGGGGGGTTCCGAACACTGAAGCTTTCTTT.

CDR3 sequence: CASGTLPHQPQHF. As DNA, the CDR3 is TGTGCCAGCGGGACATTGCCCCATCAGCCCCAGCATTTT. The chain combines TRBV6-5 with TRBJ1-5; a possible D gene is TRBD1 (6 bases). This CDR3 comprises 13 residues. Looked up from germline, CDR1 is MNHEY and CDR2 is SVGAGI. V dropped 8 bases and J dropped 5 bases, with 13 bases sitting between them.